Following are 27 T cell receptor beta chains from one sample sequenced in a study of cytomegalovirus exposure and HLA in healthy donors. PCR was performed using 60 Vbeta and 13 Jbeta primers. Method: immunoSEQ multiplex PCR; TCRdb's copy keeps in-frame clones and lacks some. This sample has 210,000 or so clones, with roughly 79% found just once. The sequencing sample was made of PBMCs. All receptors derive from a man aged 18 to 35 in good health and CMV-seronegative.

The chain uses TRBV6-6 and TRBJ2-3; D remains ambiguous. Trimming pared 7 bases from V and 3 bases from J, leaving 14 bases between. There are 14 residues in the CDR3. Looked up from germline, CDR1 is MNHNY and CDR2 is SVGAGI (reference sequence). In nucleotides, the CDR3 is TGTGCCAGCATGGTAACAGTGACGACAGATACGCAGTATTTT. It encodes CASMVTVTTDTQYF.

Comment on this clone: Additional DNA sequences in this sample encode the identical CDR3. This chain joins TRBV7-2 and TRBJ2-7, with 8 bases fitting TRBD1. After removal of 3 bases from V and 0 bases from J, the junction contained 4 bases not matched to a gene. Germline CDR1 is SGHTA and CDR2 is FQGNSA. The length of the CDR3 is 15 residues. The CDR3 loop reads CASSLRQGASYEQYF. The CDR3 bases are TGTGCCAGCAGCTTGAGGCAGGGGGCCTCCTACGAGCAGTACTTC.

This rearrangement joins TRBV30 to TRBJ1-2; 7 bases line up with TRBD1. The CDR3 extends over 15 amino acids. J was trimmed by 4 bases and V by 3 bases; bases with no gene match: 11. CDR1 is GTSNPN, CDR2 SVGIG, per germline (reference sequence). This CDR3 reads CAWRETGVGSYGYTF. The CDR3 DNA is TGTGCCTGGAGGGAAACAGGGGTCGGTAGCTATGGCTACACCTTC.

The CDR3 DNA reads as TGTGCCAGCAGCCCGGGACAGGGGGCGTATGGCTACACCTTC. Protein: CASSPGQGAYGYTF. This sequence joins TRBV4-2 and TRBJ1-2; TRBD1 matches 12 bases. CDR3 length equals 14 residues. Germline CDR1 LGHNA, CDR2 YNFKEQ. J lost 5 bases, V lost 4 bases, and 2 bases had no gene match.

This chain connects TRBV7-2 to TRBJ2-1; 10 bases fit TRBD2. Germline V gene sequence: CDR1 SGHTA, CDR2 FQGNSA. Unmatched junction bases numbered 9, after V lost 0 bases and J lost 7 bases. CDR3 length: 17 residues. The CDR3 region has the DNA TGTGCCAGCAGCTTAGCGCTCCTAGCGGGAGCAGGGAATGAGCAGTTCTTC. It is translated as CASSLALLAGAGNEQFF.

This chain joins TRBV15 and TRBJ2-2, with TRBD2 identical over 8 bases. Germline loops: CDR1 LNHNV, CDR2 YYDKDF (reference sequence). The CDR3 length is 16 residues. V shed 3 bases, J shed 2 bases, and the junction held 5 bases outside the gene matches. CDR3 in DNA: TGTGCCACCAGCAGCGGACTAGCCACCAACACCGGGGAGCTGTTTTTT. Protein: CATSSGLATNTGELFF.

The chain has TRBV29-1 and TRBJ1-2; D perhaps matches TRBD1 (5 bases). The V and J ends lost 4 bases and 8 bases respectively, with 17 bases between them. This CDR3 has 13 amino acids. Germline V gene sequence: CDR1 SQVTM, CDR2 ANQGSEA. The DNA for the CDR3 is TGCAGCGTTGCGGCCAGGGAACTAGCGGGCTACACCTTC. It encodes CSVAARELAGYTF.

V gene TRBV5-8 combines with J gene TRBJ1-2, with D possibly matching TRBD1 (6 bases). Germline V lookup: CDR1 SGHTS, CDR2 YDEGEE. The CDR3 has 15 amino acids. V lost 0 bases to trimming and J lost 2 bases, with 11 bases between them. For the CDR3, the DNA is TGTGCCAGCAGCTTGGAGCAGGGGACCAACTATGGCTACACCTTC. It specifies CASSLEQGTNYGYTF.

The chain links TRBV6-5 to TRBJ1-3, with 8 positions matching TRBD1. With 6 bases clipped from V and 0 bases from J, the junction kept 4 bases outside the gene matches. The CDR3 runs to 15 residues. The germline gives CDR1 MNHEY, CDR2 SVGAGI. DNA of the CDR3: TGTGCCAGCAGGCCTACAGGGGGCTCTGGAAACACCATATATTTT. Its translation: CASRPTGGSGNTIYF.

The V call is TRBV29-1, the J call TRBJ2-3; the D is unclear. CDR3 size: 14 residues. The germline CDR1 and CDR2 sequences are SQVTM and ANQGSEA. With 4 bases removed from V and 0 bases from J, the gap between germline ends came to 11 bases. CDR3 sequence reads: CSVGGRSSTDTQYF. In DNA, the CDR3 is TGCAGCGTTGGAGGAAGGTCTAGCACAGATACGCAGTATTTT.

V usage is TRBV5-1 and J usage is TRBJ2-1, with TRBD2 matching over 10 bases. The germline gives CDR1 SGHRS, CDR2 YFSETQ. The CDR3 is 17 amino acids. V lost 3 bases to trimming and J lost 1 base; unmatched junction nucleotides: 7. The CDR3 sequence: CASSSVVAGGSYNEQFF. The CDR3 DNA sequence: TGCGCCAGCAGCTCCGTGGTAGCGGGGGGTTCCTACAATGAGCAGTTCTTC.

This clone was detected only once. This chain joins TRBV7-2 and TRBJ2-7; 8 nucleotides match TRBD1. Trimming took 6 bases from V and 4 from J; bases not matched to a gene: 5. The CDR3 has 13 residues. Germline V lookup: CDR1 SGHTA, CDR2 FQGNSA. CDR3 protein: CASSPTGEYEQYF. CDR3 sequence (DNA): TGTGCCAGCAGTCCGACAGGGGAATACGAGCAGTACTTC.

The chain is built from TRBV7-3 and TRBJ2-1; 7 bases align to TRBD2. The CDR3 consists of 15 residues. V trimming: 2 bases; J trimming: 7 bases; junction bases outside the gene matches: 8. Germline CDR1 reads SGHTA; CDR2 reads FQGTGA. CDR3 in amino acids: CASSLYDGRRNEQFF. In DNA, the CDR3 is TGTGCCAGCAGCTTATATGACGGGAGGAGGAATGAGCAGTTCTTC.

Here the CDR3 reads CASSLGGQTPKGTQYF. The CDR3 DNA sequence: TGTGCCAGCAGCTTAGGCGGACAGACCCCCAAGGGGACCCAGTACTTC. The chain is built from TRBV7-9 and TRBJ2-5; weak D call: TRBD1 (6 bases). V was cut by 1 base and J by 7 bases, with 19 bases left in between. CDR3 size: 16 residues. Per germline, CDR1 SEHNR and CDR2 FQNEAQ (reference sequence).

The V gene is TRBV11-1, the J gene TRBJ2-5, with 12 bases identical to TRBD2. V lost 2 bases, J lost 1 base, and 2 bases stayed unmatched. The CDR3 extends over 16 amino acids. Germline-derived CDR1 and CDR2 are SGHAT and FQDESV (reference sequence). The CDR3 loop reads CASSLLAGGFQETQYF. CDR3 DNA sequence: TGTGCCAGCAGCTTACTAGCGGGAGGGTTCCAAGAGACCCAGTACTTC.

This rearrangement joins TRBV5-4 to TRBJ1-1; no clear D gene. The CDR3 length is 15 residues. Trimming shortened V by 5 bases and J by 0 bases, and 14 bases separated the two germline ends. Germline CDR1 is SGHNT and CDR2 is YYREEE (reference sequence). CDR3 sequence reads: CASSPERLVNTEAFF. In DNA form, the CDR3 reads TGTGCCAGCAGTCCGGAGAGACTGGTGAACACTGAAGCTTTCTTT. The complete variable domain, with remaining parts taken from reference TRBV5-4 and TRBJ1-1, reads ETGVTQSPTHLIKTRGQQVTLRCSSQSGHNTVSWYQQALGQGPQFIFQYYREEENGRGNFPPRFSGLQFPNYSSELNVNALELDDSALYLCASSPERLVNTEAFFGQGTRLTVV.

The CDR3 DNA reads as TGTGCCAGCAGCCCTTACAGGGTAGGCGTCACTGAAGCTTTCTTT. Translation gives CASSPYRVGVTEAFF. The rearrangement uses TRBV11-3 and TRBJ1-1; weak D call: TRBD1 (6 bases). Germline lookup yields CDR1 SGHNT and CDR2 YENEEA. This CDR3 has 15 residues. Trimming shortened V by 5 bases and J by 4 bases, and 17 bases separated the two germline ends.

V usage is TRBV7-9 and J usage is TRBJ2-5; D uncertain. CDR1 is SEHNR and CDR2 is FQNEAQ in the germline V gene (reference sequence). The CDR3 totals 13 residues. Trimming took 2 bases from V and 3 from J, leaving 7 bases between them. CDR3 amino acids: CASSLPSEETQYF. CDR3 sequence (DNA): TGTGCCAGCAGCTTACCGTCAGAAGAGACCCAGTACTTC.

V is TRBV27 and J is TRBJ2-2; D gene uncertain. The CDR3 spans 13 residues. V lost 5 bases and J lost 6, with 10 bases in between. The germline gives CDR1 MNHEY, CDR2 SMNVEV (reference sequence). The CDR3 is CASSPLEAGELFF. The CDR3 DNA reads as TGTGCCAGCAGTCCCCTAGAGGCCGGGGAGCTGTTTTTT.

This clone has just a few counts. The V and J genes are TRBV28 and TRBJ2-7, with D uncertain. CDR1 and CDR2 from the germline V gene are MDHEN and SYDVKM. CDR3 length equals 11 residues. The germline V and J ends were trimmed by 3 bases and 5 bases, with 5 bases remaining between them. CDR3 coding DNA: TGTGCCAGCAGTTTGCAGAACGAGCAGTACTTC. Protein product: CASSLQNEQYF. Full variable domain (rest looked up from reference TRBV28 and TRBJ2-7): DVKVTQSSRYLVKRTGEKVFLECVQDMDHENMFWYRQDPGLGLRLIYFSYDVKMKEKGDIPEGYSVSREKKERFSLILESASTNQTSMYLCASSLQNEQYFGPGTRLTVT.

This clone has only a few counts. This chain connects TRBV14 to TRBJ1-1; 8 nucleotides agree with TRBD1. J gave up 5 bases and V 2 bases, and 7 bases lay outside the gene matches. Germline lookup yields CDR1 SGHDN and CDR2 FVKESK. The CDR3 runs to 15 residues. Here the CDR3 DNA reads TGTGCCAGCAGCCAACAGGGGGCCGCCGGGACTGAAGCTTTCTTT. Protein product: CASSQQGAAGTEAFF.

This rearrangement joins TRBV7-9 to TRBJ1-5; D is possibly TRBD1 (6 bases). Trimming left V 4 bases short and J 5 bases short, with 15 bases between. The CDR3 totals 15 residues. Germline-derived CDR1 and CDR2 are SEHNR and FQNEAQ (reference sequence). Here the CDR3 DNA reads TGTGCCAGCAGCTGGGGGTGGGGGCGCGATCAGCCCCAGCATTTT. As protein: CASSWGWGRDQPQHF. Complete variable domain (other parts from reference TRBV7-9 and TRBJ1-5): DTGVSQNPRHKITKRGQNVTFRCDPISEHNRLYWYRQTLGQGPEFLTYFQNEAQLEKSRLLSDRFSAERPKGSFSTLEIQRTEQGDSAMYLCASSWGWGRDQPQHFGDGTRLSIL.

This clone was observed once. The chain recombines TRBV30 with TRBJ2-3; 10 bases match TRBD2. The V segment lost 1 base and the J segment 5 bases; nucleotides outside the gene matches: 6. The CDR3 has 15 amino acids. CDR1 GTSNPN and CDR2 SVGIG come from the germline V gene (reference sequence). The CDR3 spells CAWSEAGGPGDTQYF. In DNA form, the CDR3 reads TGTGCCTGGAGTGAAGCGGGGGGGCCTGGAGATACGCAGTATTTT.

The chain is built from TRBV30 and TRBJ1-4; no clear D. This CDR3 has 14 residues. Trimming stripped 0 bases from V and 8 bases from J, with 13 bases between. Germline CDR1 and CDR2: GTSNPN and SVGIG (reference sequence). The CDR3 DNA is TGTGCCTGGAGTGTAAGAGGCGGGAGCGAAAAACTGTTTTTT. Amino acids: CAWSVRGGSEKLFF.

DNA of the CDR3: TGTGCCAGCAGCGTACTTAGGGGGAGGGCCCCGGTGGGCTCCTACAATGAGCAGTTCTTC. It encodes CASSVLRGRAPVGSYNEQFF. V usage is TRBV9 and J usage is TRBJ2-1; maybe TRBD2 (7 bases). Germline V lookup: CDR1 SGDLS, CDR2 YYNGEE. CDR3 length: 20 residues. Trimming left V 1 base short and J 0 bases short, with 23 bases between.

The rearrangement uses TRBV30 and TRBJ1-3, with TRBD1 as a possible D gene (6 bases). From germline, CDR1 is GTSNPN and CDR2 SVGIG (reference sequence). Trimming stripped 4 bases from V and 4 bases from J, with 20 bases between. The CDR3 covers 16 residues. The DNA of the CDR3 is TGTGCCTGGACCCTACAGGGAGTGAGTCCAGGAAACACCATATATTTT. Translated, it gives CAWTLQGVSPGNTIYF.

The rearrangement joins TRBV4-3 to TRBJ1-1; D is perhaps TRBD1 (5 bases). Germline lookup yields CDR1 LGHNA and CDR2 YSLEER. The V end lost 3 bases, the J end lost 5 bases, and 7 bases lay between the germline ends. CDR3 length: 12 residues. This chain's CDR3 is CASSHAGTEAFF. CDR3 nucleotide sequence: TGCGCCAGCAGCCATGCAGGGACTGAAGCTTTCTTT.